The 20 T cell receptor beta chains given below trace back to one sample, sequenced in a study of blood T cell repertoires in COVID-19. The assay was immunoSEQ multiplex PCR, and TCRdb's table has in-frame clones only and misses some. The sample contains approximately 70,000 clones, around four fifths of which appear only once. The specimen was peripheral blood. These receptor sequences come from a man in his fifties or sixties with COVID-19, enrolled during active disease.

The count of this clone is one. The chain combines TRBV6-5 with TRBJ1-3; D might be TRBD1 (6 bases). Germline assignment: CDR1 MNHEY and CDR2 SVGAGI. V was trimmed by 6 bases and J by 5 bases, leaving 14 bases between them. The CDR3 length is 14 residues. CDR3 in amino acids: CASRPRQDRNTIYF. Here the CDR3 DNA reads TGTGCCAGCAGGCCCCGACAGGACCGAAACACCATATATTTT.

The CDR3 is CASSFRVSTDTQYF. DNA of the CDR3: TGCGCCAGCAGCTTCCGGGTTAGCACAGATACGCAGTATTTT. The chain uses TRBV5-1 and TRBJ2-3; D remains unclear. This CDR3 contains 14 residues. Trimming left V 2 bases short and J 0 bases short, with 7 bases between. Germline values: CDR1 SGHRS, CDR2 YFSETQ.

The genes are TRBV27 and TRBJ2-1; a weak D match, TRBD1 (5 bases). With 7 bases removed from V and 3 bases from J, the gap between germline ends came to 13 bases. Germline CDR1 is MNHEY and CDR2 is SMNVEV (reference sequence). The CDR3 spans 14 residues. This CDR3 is CASTQGSLYNEQFF. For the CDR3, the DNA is TGTGCCAGCACTCAGGGATCTCTCTACAATGAGCAGTTCTTC.

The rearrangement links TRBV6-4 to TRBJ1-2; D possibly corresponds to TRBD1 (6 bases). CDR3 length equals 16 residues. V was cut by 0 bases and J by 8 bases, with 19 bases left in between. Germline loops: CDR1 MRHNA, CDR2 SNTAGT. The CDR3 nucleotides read TGTGCCAGCAGTGACTCGCAGAGGACAGATTCTTCCGGCTACACCTTC. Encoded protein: CASSDSQRTDSSGYTF.

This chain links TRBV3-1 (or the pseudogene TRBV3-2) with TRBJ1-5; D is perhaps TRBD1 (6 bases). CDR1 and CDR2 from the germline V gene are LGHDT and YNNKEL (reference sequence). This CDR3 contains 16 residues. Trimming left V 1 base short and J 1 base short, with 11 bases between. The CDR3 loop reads CASSQGQVTSNQPQHF. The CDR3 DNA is TGTGCCAGCAGCCAAGGACAGGTGACAAGCAATCAGCCCCAGCATTTT.

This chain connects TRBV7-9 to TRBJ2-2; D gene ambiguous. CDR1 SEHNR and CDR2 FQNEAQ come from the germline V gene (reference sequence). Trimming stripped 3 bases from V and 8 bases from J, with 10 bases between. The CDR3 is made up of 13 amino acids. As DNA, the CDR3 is TGTGCCAGCAGCTTTCTATTGAGGGGGGAGCTGTTTTTT. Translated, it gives CASSFLLRGELFF.

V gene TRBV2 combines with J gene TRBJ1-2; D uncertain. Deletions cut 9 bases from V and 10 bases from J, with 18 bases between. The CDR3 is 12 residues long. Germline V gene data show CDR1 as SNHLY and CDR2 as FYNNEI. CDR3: CARREGSEYYTF. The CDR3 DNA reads TGTGCCAGAAGGGAGGGAAGTGAGTACTACACCTTC.

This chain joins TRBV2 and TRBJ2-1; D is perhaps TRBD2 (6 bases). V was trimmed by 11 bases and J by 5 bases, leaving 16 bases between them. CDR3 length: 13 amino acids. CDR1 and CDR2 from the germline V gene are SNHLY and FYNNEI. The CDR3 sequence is CAWRASANNEQFF. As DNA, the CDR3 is TGTGCCTGGAGGGCTAGCGCTAACAATGAGCAGTTCTTC.

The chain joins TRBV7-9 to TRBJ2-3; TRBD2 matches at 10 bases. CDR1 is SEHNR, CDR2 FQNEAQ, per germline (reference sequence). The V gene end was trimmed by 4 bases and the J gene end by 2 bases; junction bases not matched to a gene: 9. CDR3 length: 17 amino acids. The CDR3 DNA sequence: TGTGCCAGCAGCTCACCGTGGACTAGCGGTAACACAGATACGCAGTATTTT. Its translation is CASSSPWTSGNTDTQYF.

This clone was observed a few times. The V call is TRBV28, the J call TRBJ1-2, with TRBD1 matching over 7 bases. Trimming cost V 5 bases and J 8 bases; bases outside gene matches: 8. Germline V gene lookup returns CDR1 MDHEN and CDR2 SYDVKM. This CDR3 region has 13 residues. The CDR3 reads CASSEGARGGYTF. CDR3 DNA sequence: TGTGCCAGCAGTGAGGGGGCCCGTGGGGGCTACACCTTC.

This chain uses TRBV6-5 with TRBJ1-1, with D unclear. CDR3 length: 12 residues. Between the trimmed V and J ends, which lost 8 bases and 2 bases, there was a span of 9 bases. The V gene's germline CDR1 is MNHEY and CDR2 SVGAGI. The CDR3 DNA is TGTGCCAGCTGTAAGCGTAACACTGAAGCTTTCTTT. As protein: CASCKRNTEAFF.

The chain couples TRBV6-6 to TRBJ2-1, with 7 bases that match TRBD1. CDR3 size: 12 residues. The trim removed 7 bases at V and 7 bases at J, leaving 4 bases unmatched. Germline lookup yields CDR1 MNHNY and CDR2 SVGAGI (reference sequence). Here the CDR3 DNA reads TGTGCCAGCAAGGGGGCAGGGAATGAGCAGTTCTTC. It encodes CASKGAGNEQFF.

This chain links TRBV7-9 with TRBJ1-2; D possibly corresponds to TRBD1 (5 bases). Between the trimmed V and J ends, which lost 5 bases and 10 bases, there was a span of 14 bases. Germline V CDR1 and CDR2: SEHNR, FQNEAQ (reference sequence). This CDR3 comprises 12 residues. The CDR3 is CASSTSSGPYTF. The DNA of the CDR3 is TGTGCCAGCAGCACTTCCTCAGGGCCCTACACCTTC.

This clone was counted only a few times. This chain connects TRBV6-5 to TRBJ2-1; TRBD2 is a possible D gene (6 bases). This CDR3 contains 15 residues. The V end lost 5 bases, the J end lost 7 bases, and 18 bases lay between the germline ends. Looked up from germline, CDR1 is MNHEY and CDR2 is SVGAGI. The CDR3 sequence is CASSTPGRGRNEQFF. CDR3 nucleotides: TGTGCCAGCAGTACCCCGGGGCGAGGGAGGAATGAGCAGTTCTTC.

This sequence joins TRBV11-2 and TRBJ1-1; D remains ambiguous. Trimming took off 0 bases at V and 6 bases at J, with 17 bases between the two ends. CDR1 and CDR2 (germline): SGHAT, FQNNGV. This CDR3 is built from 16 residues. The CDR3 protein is CASSLDRGGLRAEAFF. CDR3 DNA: TGTGCCAGCAGCTTAGATCGGGGAGGATTGCGCGCTGAAGCTTTCTTT. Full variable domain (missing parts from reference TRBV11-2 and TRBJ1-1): EAGVAQSPRYKIIEKRQSVAFWCNPISGHATLYWYQQILGQGPKLLIQFQNNGVVDDSQLPKDRFSAERLKGVDSTLKIQPAKLEDSAVYLCASSLDRGGLRAEAFFGQGTRLTVV.

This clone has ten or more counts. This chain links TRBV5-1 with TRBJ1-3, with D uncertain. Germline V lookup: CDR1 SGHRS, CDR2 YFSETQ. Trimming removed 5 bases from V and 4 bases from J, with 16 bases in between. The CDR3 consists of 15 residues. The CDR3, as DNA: TGCGCCAGCAGACAAGAGGGTTCAAGCGGAAACACCATATATTTT. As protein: CASRQEGSSGNTIYF. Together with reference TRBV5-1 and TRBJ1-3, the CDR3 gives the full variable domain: KAGVTQTPRYLIKTRGQQVTLSCSPISGHRSVSWYQQTPGQGLQFLFEYFSETQRNKGNFPGRFSGRQFSNSRSEMNVSTLELGDSALYLCASRQEGSSGNTIYFGEGSWLTVV.

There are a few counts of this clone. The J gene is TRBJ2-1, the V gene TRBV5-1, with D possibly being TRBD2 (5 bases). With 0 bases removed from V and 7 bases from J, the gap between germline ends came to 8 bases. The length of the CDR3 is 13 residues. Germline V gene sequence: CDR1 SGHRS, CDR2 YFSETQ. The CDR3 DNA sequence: TGCGCCAGCAGCTTGGAGAGCGGAAATGAGCAGTTCTTC. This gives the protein CASSLESGNEQFF.

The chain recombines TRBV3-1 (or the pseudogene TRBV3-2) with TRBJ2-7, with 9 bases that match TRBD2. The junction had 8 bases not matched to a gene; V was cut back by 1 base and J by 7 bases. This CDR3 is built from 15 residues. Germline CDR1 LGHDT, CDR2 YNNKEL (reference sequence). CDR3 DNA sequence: TGTGCCAGCAGCCAAGCGGCGGGAGGGCCGCGGGAGCAGTACTTC. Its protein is CASSQAAGGPREQYF.

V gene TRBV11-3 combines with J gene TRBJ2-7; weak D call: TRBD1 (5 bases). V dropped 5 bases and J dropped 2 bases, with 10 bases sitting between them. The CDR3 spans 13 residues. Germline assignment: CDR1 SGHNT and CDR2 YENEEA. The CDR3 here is CASSRGQTYEQYF. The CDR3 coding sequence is TGTGCCAGCAGCAGGGGTCAGACCTACGAGCAGTACTTC.

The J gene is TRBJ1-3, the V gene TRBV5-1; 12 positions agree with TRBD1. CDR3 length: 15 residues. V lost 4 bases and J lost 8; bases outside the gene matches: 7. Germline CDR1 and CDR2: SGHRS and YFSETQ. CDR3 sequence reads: CASSSMGQGADTIYF. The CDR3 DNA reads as TGCGCCAGCAGCAGCATGGGACAGGGGGCCGACACCATATATTTT.